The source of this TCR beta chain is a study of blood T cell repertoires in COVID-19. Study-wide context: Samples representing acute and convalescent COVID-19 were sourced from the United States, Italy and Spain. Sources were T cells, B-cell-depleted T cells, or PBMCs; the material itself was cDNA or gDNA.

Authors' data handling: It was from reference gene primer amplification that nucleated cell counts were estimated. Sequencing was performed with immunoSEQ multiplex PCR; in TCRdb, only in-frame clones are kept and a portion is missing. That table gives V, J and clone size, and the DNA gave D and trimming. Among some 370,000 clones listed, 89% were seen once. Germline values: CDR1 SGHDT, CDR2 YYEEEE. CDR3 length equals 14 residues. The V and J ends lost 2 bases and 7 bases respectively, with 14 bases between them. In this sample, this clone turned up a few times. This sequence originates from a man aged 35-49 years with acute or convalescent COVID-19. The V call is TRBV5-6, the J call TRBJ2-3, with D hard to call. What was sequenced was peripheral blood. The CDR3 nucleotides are TGTGCCAGCAGCTTTGTCCAGTTCGTGAATACGCAGTATTTT. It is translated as CASSFVQFVNTQYF.